This TCR beta chain came from a study of T cell responses to AZD1222 COVID-19 vaccine (dated by TCRdb to about 2021). Turning to the overall study: TCR sequencing was performed for about 250 trial participants, of whom some 200 were given two doses of AZD1222 and about 25 were given two doses of MenACWY control vaccine. Enrollment into the trials was organized by age into subgroups of 18-55, 56-69 and 70-plus years, and those subgroups contained about 150, 27 and 61 TCR-sequenced participants, respectively.

Comment on this clone: This receptor's antigen is unknown. No base quality values were provided; no much bigger clone lies one nucleotide off.

The CDR3 regions of human TCRbeta chains were analyzed by immunosequencing. As for the original processing: TCRs in the repertoires were compared against a reference library of SARS-CoV-2-specific TCRs that had been generated with the MIRA antigen-specificity platform. Breadth was defined as the fraction of unique TCRs that were SARS-CoV-2-associated. Depth was defined as the fraction of total T cells that were SARS-CoV-2-associated. Using the MIRA data, every spike-specific TCR was mapped to the spike region that the TCR reacted to and assigned to either a CD4 or a CD8 class. Log10-transformed breadth and depth values were compared by one-way ANOVA with Sidak's multiple comparisons tests. Held by TCRdb, this immuneACCESS table contains in-frame sequences only and omits some clones. Under half of the omission traces to an unresolved V gene where checked; the cause of the rest is unknown. The V and J calls and clone size come from that table; D and trimming were worked out from the DNA. In this sample the table shows under 20,000 clones, approximately 80% of which occur a single time. The top ten constitute approximately 15% of the sample.

The paper as a whole reports these results and caveats: Only five to seven AZD1222 recipients were SARS-CoV-2 seropositive at baseline, limiting conclusions about previously exposed vaccinees. In the small 56-69-year group, the increase in depth fell short of significance, most likely because of low power. Participants were mostly white British and included more females than males, and it was suggested by the authors that clonal diversity may have been underestimated. Reportedly, almost half of the unique spike-specific TCRs recognized epitopes lying outside the regions that are mutated in the B.1.351 and B.1.1.7 variants. Vaccine-associated CD4 TCRs spanned the whole spike protein, with dominant responses in regions 160-218 and 743-854. Spike-specific TCR breadth and depth rose significantly after two AZD1222 doses compared with day 0 and with MenACWY recipients. No day 14 peak-response samples were available, so repertoires were characterized only after the peak T cell response.

The intended sense of this specimen's time point label: about 28 days (+/-7) after the second vaccine dose. AZD1222 recipients given second doses at about 4 weeks or at about 12 weeks were pooled, since spike-specific TCR depth and breadth were not found to differ between the two schedules. The vaccinee samples were drawn from two UK trials, COV001 and COV002, one of which was a single-blind randomized controlled phase 2/3 trial testing AZD1222 (ChAdOx1 nCoV-19) in healthy adults. For TCRbeta chain sequencing, PBMC samples were collected from trial participants at day 0 and at day 28 after the second dose. Between the V and J ends, shortened by 5 bases and 0 bases respectively, the junction contains 4 bases. The germline V gene (reference sequence) specifies DFQATT as CDR1 and SNEGSKA as CDR2. The CDR3 contains 11 residues, cysteine and phenylalanine counted. The sequence is cut down to CDR3 DNA, 33 bases in frame from base 1.

This material consisted of peripheral blood, taken 28 days after the second AZD1222 dose. The clonotype comes from an adult who received the AZD1222 COVID-19 vaccine. The rearranged chain carries TRBV20-1 and TRBJ1-1; the D gene cannot be named for sure. CDR3 protein: CSAPLNTEAFF. The sequence in DNA is TGCAGTGCTCCGCTGAACACTGAAGCTTTCTTT.